One and the same sample provided the 20 T cell receptor beta chains below, sequenced in a study of control samples from healthy donors and cancer patients. Measured with immunoSEQ multiplex PCR; TCRdb has only the in-frame clones, and not every one. The data contain 130,000 or so clones, roughly 92% of them seen just once; the ten biggest clones take up 4.5% to 7%. Sequencing input: blood. These TCRs come from a man between 18 and 29 years old in good health.

The J gene is TRBJ2-5, the V gene TRBV7-9, with 7 bases that match TRBD2. CDR1 is SEHNR and CDR2 is FQNEAQ in the germline V gene (reference sequence). With 0 bases clipped from V and 1 base from J, the junction kept 11 bases outside the gene matches. This CDR3 has 18 amino acids. Here the CDR3 reads CASSLALMRGGSQETQYF. CDR3 DNA sequence: TGTGCCAGCAGCTTAGCGTTAATGCGGGGCGGGAGCCAAGAGACCCAGTACTTC.

This chain joins TRBV11-2 and TRBJ1-5; D unresolved. The V and J ends lost 2 bases and 10 bases respectively, with 12 bases between them. This CDR3 contains 13 residues. Germline CDR1 SGHAT, CDR2 FQNNGV. CDR3 bases: TGTGCCAGCAGCTTATCGGAGACCGGACCCCAGCATTTT. Its protein product is CASSLSETGPQHF.

This chain links TRBV27 with TRBJ2-2; the match to TRBD1 covers 9 bases. Germline assignment: CDR1 MNHEY and CDR2 SMNVEV (reference sequence). The J segment lost 7 bases and the V segment lost 5 bases, leaving 11 bases of the junction unmatched. The CDR3 loop spans 16 amino acids. CDR3 residues: CASSPPGQGFGGELFF. The CDR3 region has the DNA TGTGCCAGCAGTCCACCGGGACAGGGCTTTGGCGGGGAGCTGTTTTTT.

The CDR3 loop is CASSGQGASSYGYTF. The CDR3, as DNA: TGTGCCAGCAGTGGACAGGGGGCGTCCAGCTATGGCTACACCTTC. This rearrangement joins TRBV2 to TRBJ1-2, with 10 nucleotides matching TRBD1. This CDR3 comprises 15 residues. Unmatched junction bases numbered 6, after V lost 4 bases and J lost 4 bases. CDR1 is SNHLY and CDR2 is FYNNEI in the germline V gene.

The chain joins TRBV7-3 to TRBJ2-1; 7 bases are shared with TRBD1. Trimming cost V 5 bases and J 0 bases; bases outside gene matches: 4. The CDR3 is 15 residues long. The germline CDR1 and CDR2 sequences are SGHTA and FQGTGA. The CDR3 DNA is TGTGCCAGCAGCCGGCAGGGGGTCTCCTACAATGAGCAGTTCTTC. Translation: CASSRQGVSYNEQFF.

The chain couples TRBV7-6 to TRBJ2-5, with unresolved D. Trimming took off 5 bases at V and 5 bases at J, with 18 bases between the two ends. Looked up from germline, CDR1 is SGHVS and CDR2 is FNYEAQ. The CDR3 runs to 15 residues. CDR3 protein: CASSPDNMRTETQYF. The DNA of the CDR3 is TGTGCCAGCAGCCCAGATAATATGAGGACGGAGACCCAGTACTTC.

This clone was seen many times. The V and J genes are TRBV25-1 and TRBJ1-3; D gene ambiguous. The germline CDR1 and CDR2 sequences are MGHDK and SYGVNS. This CDR3 region has 11 residues. V lost 7 bases to trimming and J lost 8 bases, with 9 bases between them. The CDR3 coding sequence is TGTGCCAGCACGTGGGGTGACACCATATATTTT. Its protein product is CASTWGDTIYF.

The chain recombines TRBV7-2 with TRBJ1-2; D is undetermined. The length of the CDR3 is 17 residues. Between the trimmed V and J ends, which lost 4 bases and 7 bases, there was a span of 25 bases. Per germline, CDR1 SGHTA and CDR2 FQGNSA. The CDR3: CASSYEPRTRASGGYTF. The CDR3 DNA is TGTGCCAGCAGCTACGAGCCCCGGACGAGGGCTTCAGGTGGCTACACCTTC.

The chain employs TRBV10-2 and TRBJ1-6, with 7 nucleotides matching TRBD1. The V and J ends lost 7 bases and 7 bases, in that order; junction bases with no gene match: 4. Germline V gene data show CDR1 as WSHSY and CDR2 as SAAADI. The CDR3 is made up of 13 amino acids. This chain's CDR3 is CASTWDRNSPLHF. DNA for the CDR3: TGCGCCAGCACATGGGACAGAAATTCACCCCTCCACTTT.

The chain has TRBV3-1 (or the pseudogene TRBV3-2) and TRBJ2-1; tentatively, D is TRBD2 (5 bases). Germline V gene lookup returns CDR1 LGHDT and CDR2 YNNKEL (reference sequence). V gave up 5 bases and J gave up 0 bases, with 14 bases separating them. The CDR3 spans 16 residues. CDR3 region: CASSSIAFGSYNEQFF. The CDR3 bases are TGTGCCAGCAGCTCGATAGCGTTCGGCTCCTACAATGAGCAGTTCTTC.

The chain links TRBV5-1 to TRBJ2-3, with 11 bases fitting TRBD2. Germline assignment: CDR1 SGHRS and CDR2 YFSETQ. The CDR3 is 15 residues long. Losses at the gene ends were 5 bases for V and 0 bases for J; bases not matched to a gene: 2. DNA for the CDR3: TGCGCCAGCAGACTAGCGGGGGAAAGCACAGATACGCAGTATTTT. Translated: CASRLAGESTDTQYF.

The V and J genes are TRBV2 and TRBJ2-1, with 8 bases aligning to TRBD2. This CDR3 comprises 16 residues. Germline CDR1 SNHLY, CDR2 FYNNEI. Germline trimming cut 6 bases from V and 4 bases from J; bases unmatched to any gene: 11. CDR3 DNA sequence: TGTGCCAGCAGAAATGGAGCGGGGGAACCTTACAATGAGCAGTTCTTC. This sequence encodes CASRNGAGEPYNEQFF.

The chain has TRBV18 and TRBJ2-2, with D possibly being TRBD2 (6 bases). V lost 1 base and J 5 bases, leaving 11 bases between the germline ends. Germline-derived CDR1 and CDR2 are KGHSH and LQKENI. The CDR3 covers 15 residues. The CDR3: CASSPQGGATGELFF. CDR3 bases: TGTGCCAGCTCACCACAGGGCGGGGCGACCGGGGAGCTGTTTTTT.

The rearrangement joins TRBV14 to TRBJ2-3; no firm D call. Per the germline V gene, CDR1 is SGHDN and CDR2 is FVKESK. The CDR3 covers 14 residues. Trimming cost V 0 bases and J 4 bases, with 8 bases left between them. The CDR3 sequence is CASSQDLRADTQYF. CDR3 in DNA: TGTGCCAGCAGCCAAGATTTAAGGGCAGATACGCAGTATTTT.

The chain links TRBV7-9 to TRBJ2-2; D may be TRBD2 (5 bases). Trimming shortened V by 2 bases and J by 7 bases, and 14 bases separated the two germline ends. Per germline, CDR1 SEHNR and CDR2 FQNEAQ (reference sequence). The CDR3 loop spans 15 amino acids. The CDR3 DNA reads TGTGCCAGCAGCTTATCGCAGGTCGGGGACGGGGAGCTGTTTTTT. Its protein is CASSLSQVGDGELFF.

The V gene is TRBV7-2, the J gene TRBJ1-6; a possible D gene is TRBD1 (6 bases). With 8 bases removed from V and 6 bases from J, the gap between germline ends came to 14 bases. Germline CDR1 SGHTA, CDR2 FQGNSA. The CDR3 runs 14 residues. The CDR3 sequence is CASGRDTSNSPLHF. CDR3 DNA: TGTGCCAGCGGACGGGACACTTCTAATTCACCCCTCCACTTT.

CDR3 sequence reads: CASRQSGVYEQFF. CDR3 DNA: TGCGCCAGCAGACAAAGCGGGGTCTATGAGCAGTTCTTC. The chain joins TRBV5-1 to TRBJ2-1; TRBD2 agrees at 7 bases. V trimming: 5 bases; J trimming: 8 bases; junction bases outside the gene matches: 7. This CDR3 contains 13 residues. Germline V gene sequence: CDR1 SGHRS, CDR2 YFSETQ.

The rearrangement uses TRBV28 and TRBJ2-7; 10 bases map to TRBD1. The trim removed 5 bases at V and 3 bases at J, leaving 4 bases unmatched. Germline values: CDR1 MDHEN, CDR2 SYDVKM. The CDR3 spans 14 residues. CDR3 coding DNA: TGTGCCAGCAGTACGGGACAGGGGCACTACGAGCAGTACTTC. As protein: CASSTGQGHYEQYF.

The chain recombines TRBV5-4 with TRBJ2-7, with 11 nucleotides matching TRBD1. This CDR3 has 16 amino acids. Germline CDR1 and CDR2: SGHNT and YYREEE (reference sequence). V dropped 1 base and J dropped 6; count of bases not matched to a gene: 9. The CDR3 sequence: CASSLSPRTGGREQYF. The CDR3 bases are TGTGCCAGCAGCTTGTCCCCACGGACAGGGGGCCGCGAGCAGTACTTC. The full variable domain, rest sourced from reference TRBV5-4 and TRBJ2-7, is ETGVTQSPTHLIKTRGQQVTLRCSSQSGHNTVSWYQQALGQGPQFIFQYYREEENGRGNFPPRFSGLQFPNYSSELNVNALELDDSALYLCASSLSPRTGGREQYFGPGTRLTVT.

The genes are TRBV6-5 and TRBJ2-7; no definite D call. CDR3 length: 15 residues. V gave up 5 bases and J gave up 6 bases, with 20 bases separating them. From germline, CDR1 is MNHEY and CDR2 SVGAGI. The CDR3 DNA sequence: TGTGCCAGCAGTCAATCCTCAAATAGTCTTCTCGAGCAGTACTTC. It specifies CASSQSSNSLLEQYF.